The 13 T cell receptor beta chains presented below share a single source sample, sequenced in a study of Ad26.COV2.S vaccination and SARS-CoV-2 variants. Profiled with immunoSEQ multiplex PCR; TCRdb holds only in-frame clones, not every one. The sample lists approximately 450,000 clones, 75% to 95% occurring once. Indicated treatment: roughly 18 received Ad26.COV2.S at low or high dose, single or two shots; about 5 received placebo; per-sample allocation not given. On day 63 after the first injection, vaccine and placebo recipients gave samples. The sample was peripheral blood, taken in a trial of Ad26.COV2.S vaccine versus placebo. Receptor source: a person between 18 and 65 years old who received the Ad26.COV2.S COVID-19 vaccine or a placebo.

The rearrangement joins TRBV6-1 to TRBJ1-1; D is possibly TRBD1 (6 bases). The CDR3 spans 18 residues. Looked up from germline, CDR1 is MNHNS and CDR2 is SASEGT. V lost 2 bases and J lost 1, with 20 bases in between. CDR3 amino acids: CASSERGDTSFSNTEAFF. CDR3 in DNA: TGTGCCAGCAGTGAAAGGGGGGACACCTCCTTTTCGAACACTGAAGCTTTCTTT.

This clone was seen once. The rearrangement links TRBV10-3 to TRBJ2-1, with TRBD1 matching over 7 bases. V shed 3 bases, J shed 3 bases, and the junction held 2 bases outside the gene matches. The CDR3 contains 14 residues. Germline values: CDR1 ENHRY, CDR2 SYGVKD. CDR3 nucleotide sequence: TGTGCCATCAGTGACAGGGGGAACTACAATGAGCAGTTCTTC. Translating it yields CAISDRGNYNEQFF.

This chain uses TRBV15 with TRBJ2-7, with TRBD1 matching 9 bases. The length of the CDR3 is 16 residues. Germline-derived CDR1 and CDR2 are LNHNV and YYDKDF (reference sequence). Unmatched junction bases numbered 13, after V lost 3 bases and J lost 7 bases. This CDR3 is CATSSWTTGGLGEQYF. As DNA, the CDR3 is TGTGCCACCAGCAGCTGGACGACAGGGGGGCTCGGGGAGCAGTACTTC. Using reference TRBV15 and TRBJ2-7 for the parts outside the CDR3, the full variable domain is DAMVIQNPRYQVTQFGKPVTLSCSQTLNHNVMYWYQQKSSQAPKLLFHYYDKDFNNEADTPDNFQSRRPNTSFCFLDIRSPGLGDTAMYLCATSSWTTGGLGEQYFGPGTRLTVT.

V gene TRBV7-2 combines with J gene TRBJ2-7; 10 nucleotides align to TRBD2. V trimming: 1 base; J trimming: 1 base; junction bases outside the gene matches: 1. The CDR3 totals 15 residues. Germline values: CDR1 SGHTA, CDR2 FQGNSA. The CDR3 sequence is CASSLVAGGSYEQYF. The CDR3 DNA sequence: TGTGCCAGCAGCTTAGTAGCGGGAGGATCCTACGAGCAGTACTTC.

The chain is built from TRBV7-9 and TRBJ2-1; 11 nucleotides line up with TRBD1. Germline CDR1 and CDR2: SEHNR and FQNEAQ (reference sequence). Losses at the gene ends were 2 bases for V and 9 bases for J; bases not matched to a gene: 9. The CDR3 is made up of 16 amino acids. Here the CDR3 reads CASSLTGTGGWSEQFF. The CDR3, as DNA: TGTGCCAGCAGCTTAACCGGGACAGGGGGTTGGAGTGAGCAGTTCTTC.

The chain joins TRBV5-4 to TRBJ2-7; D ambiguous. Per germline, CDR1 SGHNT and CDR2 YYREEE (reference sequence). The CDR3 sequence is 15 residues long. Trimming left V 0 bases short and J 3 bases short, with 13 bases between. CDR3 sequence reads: CASSLGLAEDYEQYF. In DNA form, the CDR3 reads TGTGCCAGCAGCTTGGGGTTAGCTGAGGACTACGAGCAGTACTTC.

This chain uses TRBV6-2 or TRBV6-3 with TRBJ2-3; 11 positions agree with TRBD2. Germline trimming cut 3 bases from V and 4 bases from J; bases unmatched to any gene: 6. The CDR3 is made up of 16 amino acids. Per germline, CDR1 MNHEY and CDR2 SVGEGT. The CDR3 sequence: CASSYTSGRFSDTQYF. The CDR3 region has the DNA TGTGCCAGCAGTTATACTAGCGGGAGATTCTCAGATACGCAGTATTTT.

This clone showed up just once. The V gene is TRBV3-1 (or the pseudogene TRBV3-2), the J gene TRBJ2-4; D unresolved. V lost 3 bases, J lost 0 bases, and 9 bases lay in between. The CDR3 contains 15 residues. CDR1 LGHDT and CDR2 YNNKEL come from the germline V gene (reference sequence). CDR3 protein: CASSQAWRAKNIQYF. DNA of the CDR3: TGTGCCAGCAGCCAGGCTTGGAGAGCCAAAAACATTCAGTACTTC.

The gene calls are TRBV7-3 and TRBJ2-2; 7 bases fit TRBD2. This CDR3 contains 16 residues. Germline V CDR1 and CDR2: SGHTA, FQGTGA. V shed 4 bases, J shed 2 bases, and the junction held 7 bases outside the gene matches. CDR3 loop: CASSSQPGGNTGELFF. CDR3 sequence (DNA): TGTGCCAGCAGCTCACAACCGGGAGGAAACACCGGGGAGCTGTTTTTT.

CDR3 amino acids: CAYWDGGYTF. CDR3 bases: TGTGCCTACTGGGACGGCGGCTACACCTTC. This rearrangement joins TRBV30 to TRBJ1-2, with D perhaps TRBD1 (5 bases). CDR3 length equals 10 residues. Germline V CDR1 and CDR2: GTSNPN, SVGIG (reference sequence). V gave up 7 bases and J gave up 8 bases, with 11 bases separating them.

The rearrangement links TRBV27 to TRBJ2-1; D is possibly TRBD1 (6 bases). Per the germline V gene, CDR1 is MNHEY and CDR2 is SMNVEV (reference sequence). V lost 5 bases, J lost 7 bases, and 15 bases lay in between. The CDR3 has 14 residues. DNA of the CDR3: TGTGCCAGCAGTGTATGGGGGCTCGGGAATGAGCAGTTCTTC. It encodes CASSVWGLGNEQFF.

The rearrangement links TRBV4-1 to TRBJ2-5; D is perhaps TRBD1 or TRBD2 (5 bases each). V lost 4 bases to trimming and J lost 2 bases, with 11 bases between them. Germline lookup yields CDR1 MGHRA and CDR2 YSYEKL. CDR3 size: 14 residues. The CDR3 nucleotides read TGCGCCAGCAGCCCCGGGGACGGACAAGAGACCCAGTACTTC. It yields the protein CASSPGDGQETQYF.

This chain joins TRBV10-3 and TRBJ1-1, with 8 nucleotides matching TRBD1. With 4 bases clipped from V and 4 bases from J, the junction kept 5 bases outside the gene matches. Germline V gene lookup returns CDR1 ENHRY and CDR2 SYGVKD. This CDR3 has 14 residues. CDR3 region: CAISGQGKGTEAFF. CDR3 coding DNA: TGTGCCATCAGTGGACAGGGGAAGGGCACTGAAGCTTTCTTT.